A selection of T cell receptor beta chains follows, all from one sample in a study of OX40 agonist ivuxolimab in advanced cancers. This table comes from immunoSEQ multiplex PCR, and its TCRdb copy is limited to in-frame clones, with some not included. The sample has roughly 74,000 clones; approximately 87% are singletons. This sample comprised CD4+ or CD8+ T cells sorted from blood, obtained in a trial of the OX40 agonist ivuxolimab. All receptors derive from an adult with an advanced solid tumor such as melanoma, head and neck, liver or kidney cancer. Both conserved end residues are part of each CDR3. A D gene is named only where the DNA matches it firmly.

D gene	V gene	J gene	CDR3 DNA	CDR3 protein
NA	TRBV5-1	TRBJ2-1	TGCGCCAGCAGCCCGTCCGCAGGGGCGTACAATGAGCAGTTCTTC	CASSPSAGAYNEQFF
TRBD2	TRBV19	TRBJ2-3	TGTGCCAGTAGTATTATACGCGGGGGGCCAGATACGCAGTATTTT	CASSIIRGGPDTQYF
NA	TRBV21-1	TRBJ2-1	TGTGCCAGCAGCAACCTGAGCTCCTACAATGAGCAGTTCTTC	CASSNLSSYNEQFF
NA	TRBV7-2	TRBJ1-3	TGTGCCAGCAGCCAGACAGCCCTCTCTGGAAACACCATATATTTT	CASSQTALSGNTIYF
NA	TRBV30	TRBJ1-3	TGTGCCTGGAGTGTTGGACTCTCTGGAAACACCATATATTTT	CAWSVGLSGNTIYF
NA	TRBV11-3	TRBJ2-1	TGTGCCAGCAGCTTACAGGGTGGGGGTTCCTACAATGAGCAGTTCTTC	CASSLQGGGSYNEQFF
NA	TRBV18	TRBJ1-1	TGTGCCAGCTCACCACAACCGGGGAAGAGGCATGGGAACACTGAAGCTTTCTTT	CASSPQPGKRHGNTEAFF
NA	TRBV2	TRBJ1-5	TGTGCCAGCAGTGAAAGGTCAGGGGTTCAGCCCCAGCATTTT	CASSERSGVQPQHF
NA	TRBV5-5	TRBJ2-3	TGTGCCAGCAGCCCGGACTACCTTAGTCAGGGAGATACGCAGTATTTT	CASSPDYLSQGDTQYF
NA	TRBV11-3	TRBJ2-1	TGTGCCAGCAGCTTATGGGGGGGGCGGGAGAGTGGTAATGAGCAGTTCTTC	CASSLWGGRESGNEQFF
NA	TRBV6-6	TRBJ2-2	TGTGCCAGCAGTTCTAACACCGGGGAGCTGTTTTTT	CASSSNTGELFF
NA	TRBV5-5	TRBJ1-2	TGTGCCAGCAGCCCGATCGGCGACTATGGCTACACCTTC	CASSPIGDYGYTF
NA	TRBV5-4	TRBJ2-1	TGTGCCAGCAGCTTCAGGGGGGCCCAAGGTGAGCAGTTCTTC	CASSFRGAQGEQFF